Following are 25 T cell receptor beta chains from one sample sequenced in a study of CD8+ T cells in alopecia areata. Extracted RNA was reverse transcribed, and the resulting cDNA served as sequencing template. The protocol was immunoSEQ multiplex PCR, while the TCRdb copy is restricted to in-frame clones and leaves out a portion. The profile covers 6,500 to 8,500 clones, with around 64% appearing a single time and roughly 21% taken by the ten largest. Alopecia areata patients had lesional scalp punch biopsies and peripheral blood taken from them. Sequencing used skin, obtained at week 0. These receptors were taken from a human donor with alopecia areata.

V and J are TRBV19 and TRBJ2-1, with no clear D. Between the trimmed V and J ends, which lost 3 bases and 3 bases, there was a span of 12 bases. CDR1 is LNHDA, CDR2 SQIVND, per germline (reference sequence). This CDR3 contains 15 residues. The CDR3 region is CASSIKLNFYNEQFF. The CDR3 coding sequence is TGTGCCAGTAGTATCAAGCTTAACTTCTACAATGAGCAGTTCTTC.

The rearrangement joins TRBV27 to TRBJ1-2; D not certain. Germline CDR1 is MNHEY and CDR2 is SMNVEV (reference sequence). The ends were cut back, 6 bases at V and 4 bases at J, with 15 bases in the middle. The CDR3 extends over 14 amino acids. CDR3 region: CASSLPGVFYGYTF. The CDR3 DNA is TGTGCCAGCAGCCTCCCGGGAGTCTTCTATGGCTACACCTTC.

The V and J genes are TRBV2 and TRBJ2-2; the D gene is possibly TRBD1 (5 bases). The CDR3 loop spans 16 amino acids. Germline V gives CDR1 SNHLY, CDR2 FYNNEI. Between the trimmed V and J ends, which lost 7 bases and 0 bases, there was a span of 15 bases. The CDR3 nucleotides are TGTGCCAGCACCGATGGGCAGGGCTCGAACACCGGGGAGCTGTTTTTT. The encoded protein is CASTDGQGSNTGELFF.

The genes are TRBV11-2 and TRBJ2-7; a weak D match, TRBD2 (6 bases). The germline V gene encodes CDR1 SGHAT and CDR2 FQNNGV. V lost 1 base and J lost 5, with 9 bases in between. This CDR3 region has 13 residues. This CDR3 is CASSLGGEDEQYF. The CDR3 nucleotides read TGTGCCAGCAGCTTAGGGGGGGAGGACGAGCAGTACTTC.

This clone occurred a few times. The chain recombines TRBV7-2 with TRBJ2-7, with D possibly being TRBD1 or TRBD2 (6 bases each). Trimming took 2 bases from V and 6 from J, leaving 17 bases between them. There are 15 residues in the CDR3. Germline CDR1 and CDR2: SGHTA and FQGNSA. CDR3 loop: CASSLNGGDRAEQYF. DNA for the CDR3: TGTGCCAGCAGCTTAAACGGGGGCGATCGGGCCGAGCAGTACTTC.

Concerning this clone itself: The CDR3 ends on some other residue instead of the conserved phenylalanine or tryptophan, so this is likely a read error. This chain links TRBV7-2 with TRBJ1-2, with unresolved D. Deletions cut 1 base from V and 4 bases from J, with 4 bases between. CDR1 and CDR2 (germline): SGHTA, FQGNSA. The CDR3 is 12 amino acids. CDR3 nucleotide sequence: TGTGCCAGCAGCTTAGTTGGCTATGGCTACACCCTC. Protein product: CASSLVGYGYTL.

This sequence joins TRBV6-5 and TRBJ1-2, with 7 nucleotides matching TRBD1. The germline V gene has CDR1 MNHEY and CDR2 SVGAGI. This CDR3 region has 14 residues. Trimming took 6 bases from V and 3 from J; bases not matched to a gene: 7. The CDR3 spells CASRTRGGDYGYTF. DNA of the CDR3: TGTGCCAGCAGGACCCGAGGGGGCGACTATGGCTACACCTTC.

The chain combines TRBV11-1 with TRBJ1-1; D is possibly TRBD1 (5 bases). Germline CDR1 and CDR2: SGHAT and FQDESV (reference sequence). V shed 1 base and J shed 1 base, with 10 bases lying between them. The CDR3 length is 15 residues. CDR3 DNA: TGTGCCAGCAGCTTAGTTGGGGGAGCGAACACTGAAGCTTTCTTT. This gives the protein CASSLVGGANTEAFF.

The chain combines TRBV5-8 with TRBJ2-5, with D unclear. The CDR3 spans 14 residues. CDR1 is SGHTS and CDR2 is YDEGEE in the germline V gene. Trimming took 0 bases from V and 5 from J, leaving 11 bases between them. The CDR3 bases are TGTGCCAGCAGCTTGGAACTGGGGTGGGAGACCCAGTACTTC. This translates into CASSLELGWETQYF.

The rearrangement links TRBV11-3 to TRBJ1-2, with 7 bases identical to TRBD1. The CDR3 contains 14 residues. The germline V gene has CDR1 SGHNT and CDR2 YENEEA. With V trimmed by 3 bases and J by 4 bases, 5 bases remained unmatched. The CDR3 is CASSLGQTIYGYTF. CDR3 DNA: TGTGCCAGCAGCTTGGGACAGACAATCTATGGCTACACCTTC.

The J gene is TRBJ1-1, the V gene TRBV19; TRBD1 might be the D (6 bases). Germline V gene sequence: CDR1 LNHDA, CDR2 SQIVND (reference sequence). The CDR3 has 16 residues. V was shortened by 5 bases and J by 0 bases, with 16 bases between the two germline ends. CDR3 nucleotide sequence: TGTGCCAGTAGTGCCCTCGGGACACCAATGAACACTGAAGCTTTCTTT. Its translation: CASSALGTPMNTEAFF.

The genes are TRBV6-5 and TRBJ2-2; TRBD2 matches at 7 bases. Trimming took 7 bases from V and 6 from J; bases not matched to a gene: 11. The length of the CDR3 is 15 residues. CDR1 is MNHEY and CDR2 is SVGAGI in the germline V gene. The CDR3 coding sequence is TGTGCCAGCACCAACGGGGGGAATCGAGCCGGGGAGCTGTTTTTT. This gives the protein CASTNGGNRAGELFF.

The chain joins TRBV11-2 to TRBJ2-7, with D unclear. Germline CDR1 and CDR2: SGHAT and FQNNGV. The CDR3 is made up of 14 amino acids. V lost 1 base, J lost 5 bases, and 12 bases lay in between. This CDR3 reads CASSLGGRPHEQYF. The DNA for the CDR3 is TGTGCCAGCAGCTTAGGTGGCAGACCCCACGAGCAGTACTTC.

CDR3 residues: CASRDLEGNTGELFF. DNA for the CDR3: TGTGCCAGCAGGGACTTGGAAGGAAACACCGGGGAGCTGTTTTTT. This chain uses TRBV6-6 with TRBJ2-2; perhaps TRBD2 as D (5 bases). The germline gives CDR1 MNHNY, CDR2 SVGAGI (reference sequence). The V gene lost 6 bases and the J gene lost 2 bases, with 13 bases spanning the gap. There are 15 residues in the CDR3.

This clone was found a few times. V gene TRBV4-1 combines with J gene TRBJ1-6; 10 positions agree with TRBD1. Germline lookup yields CDR1 MGHRA and CDR2 YSYEKL. This CDR3 is 14 amino acids long. V shed 5 bases, J shed 10 bases, and the junction held 5 bases outside the gene matches. The CDR3 DNA is TGCGCCAGCAGCAACCGGGACAGGGGCTCACCCCTCCACTTT. Protein product: CASSNRDRGSPLHF.

The rearrangement links TRBV7-6 to TRBJ2-1; D is unresolved. CDR1 SGHVS and CDR2 FNYEAQ come from the germline V gene. With 5 bases removed from V and 6 bases from J, the gap between germline ends came to 26 bases. This CDR3 is built from 18 residues. This CDR3 reads CASSLRRRWHHSLNEQFF. DNA of the CDR3: TGTGCCAGCAGCCTACGAAGACGGTGGCACCATTCCCTCAATGAGCAGTTCTTC. The complete variable domain, with remaining parts taken from reference TRBV7-6 and TRBJ2-1, reads GAGVSQSPRYKVTKRGQDVALRCDPISGHVSLYWYRQALGQGPEFLTYFNYEAQQDKSGLPNDRFSAERPEGSISTLTIQRTEQRDSAMYRCASSLRRRWHHSLNEQFFGPGTRLTVL.

The chain recombines TRBV2 with TRBJ2-2; D call uncertain. The CDR3 sequence is 13 residues long. The V and J ends lost 11 bases and 5 bases respectively, with 15 bases between them. CDR1 is SNHLY and CDR2 is FYNNEI in the germline V gene. The CDR3 sequence is CARMDPQTGELFF. The CDR3 DNA sequence: TGTGCCCGGATGGACCCCCAAACCGGGGAGCTGTTTTTT. The full variable domain, its missing parts supplied by reference TRBV2 and TRBJ2-2, is EPEVTQTPSHQVTQMGQEVILRCVPISNHLYFYWYRQILGQKVEFLVSFYNNEISEKSEIFDDQFSVERPDGSNFTLKIRSTKLEDSAMYFCARMDPQTGELFFGEGSRLTVL.

CDR3 sequence reads: CASSEAGYEQYF. In DNA, the CDR3 is TGCGCCAGCAGTGAGGCAGGGTACGAGCAGTACTTC. V and J are TRBV10-1 and TRBJ2-7; a weak D match, TRBD1 (5 bases). V lost 2 bases to trimming and J lost 4 bases, with 6 bases between them. The CDR3 is 12 residues long. Germline V gives CDR1 WNHNN, CDR2 SYGVQD (reference sequence).

The chain joins TRBV10-3 to TRBJ1-2; D not resolved. The CDR3 contains 11 residues. Looked up from germline, CDR1 is ENHRY and CDR2 is SYGVKD. V lost 10 bases, J lost 2 bases, and 8 bases lay in between. In DNA form, the CDR3 reads TGTGCCACCCAGGAAAACTATGGCTACACCTTC. It codes for CATQENYGYTF.

V and J are TRBV19 and TRBJ2-1; 8 bases fit TRBD1. The J segment lost 7 bases and the V segment lost 1 base, leaving 6 bases of the junction unmatched. The germline V gene encodes CDR1 LNHDA and CDR2 SQIVND (reference sequence). This CDR3 has 15 amino acids. CDR3 coding DNA: TGTGCCAGTAGTATAGTAAGGGACAGGCGGAATGAGCAGTTCTTC. It specifies CASSIVRDRRNEQFF.

V usage is TRBV6-1 and J usage is TRBJ1-2; D call uncertain. Germline V gene sequence: CDR1 MNHNS, CDR2 SASEGT. V shed 0 bases and J shed 7 bases, with 18 bases lying between them. The CDR3 is 16 amino acids. CDR3 region: CASSEAHTGLAGGYTF. As DNA, the CDR3 is TGTGCCAGCAGTGAAGCCCATACGGGTTTGGCGGGTGGCTACACCTTC.

The CDR3 protein is CASSESPLAGGILEQFF. Here the CDR3 DNA reads TGTGCCAGCAGTGAATCTCCTTTGGCGGGGGGAATCCTTGAGCAGTTCTTC. This chain links TRBV25-1 with TRBJ2-1; TRBD2 agrees at 8 bases. CDR3 length: 17 amino acids. The V gene's germline CDR1 is MGHDK and CDR2 SYGVNS. Trimming removed 1 base from V and 9 bases from J; junction bases left unmatched: 14.

In nucleotides, the CDR3 is TGTGCCAGTCGAGGGCCGGTGAATGAGCAGTTCTTC. Translating gives CASRGPVNEQFF. The rearrangement links TRBV6-6 to TRBJ2-1, with D maybe TRBD2 (5 bases). Trimming stripped 9 bases from V and 7 bases from J, with 13 bases between. Germline V gene lookup returns CDR1 MNHNY and CDR2 SVGAGI (reference sequence). This CDR3 is built from 12 residues.

The chain links TRBV29-1 to TRBJ2-1, with TRBD2 as a possible D gene (7 bases). Per germline, CDR1 SQVTM and CDR2 ANQGSEA. Trimming shortened V by 7 bases and J by 7 bases, and 23 bases separated the two germline ends. The CDR3 has 15 residues. As DNA, the CDR3 is TGCAGCGCCGCACGGGGGGACATTGTCTATAATGAGCAGTTCTTC. Protein sequence: CSAARGDIVYNEQFF.

The chain carries TRBV19 and TRBJ1-2, with D perhaps TRBD1 (5 bases). The CDR3 runs to 15 residues. Trimming took off 3 bases at V and 2 bases at J, with 13 bases between the two ends. CDR1 and CDR2 from the germline V gene are LNHDA and SQIVND (reference sequence). The CDR3 region is CASSINRIVNYGYTF. The CDR3 nucleotides read TGTGCCAGTAGTATTAACAGGATCGTCAACTATGGCTACACCTTC.